Described below is a single T cell receptor beta chain sequence and its context. Its specificity is not known. This specimen belongs to a study of T cell repertoires in cytomegalovirus infection. Study details: The public TCR beta signatures pointed to both CMV infection and matching HLA type. Study-wide findings and caveats: Pooled public TCR beta family frequency picked out CMV carriers with the relevant HLA. The response measured ex vivo was dominated by TCR beta clonotypes (HLA-C-restricted and CMV-specific).

Per germline, CDR1 LNHNV and CDR2 YYDKDF (reference sequence). The CDR3 has 13 amino acids. Trimming removed 0 bases at V and 8 bases at J, with 10 bases between. TCRdb processed the reads anew with MiXCR; each CDR3 protein has one entry. This sample has 450,000 to 650,000 distinct CDR3 sequences, with 26% found just once. The V and J genes are TRBV15 and TRBJ1-1; perhaps TRBD1 as D (6 bases). The sequencing sample was made of PBMCs. This TCR was recovered from a human donor in good health (CMV status not recorded). Some clones in this sample may be carry-over from other donors' samples. The CDR3 is CATSRDSGAEAFF. The CDR3 DNA follows: TGTGCCACCAGCAGAGATTCGGGGGCCGAAGCTTTCTTT.